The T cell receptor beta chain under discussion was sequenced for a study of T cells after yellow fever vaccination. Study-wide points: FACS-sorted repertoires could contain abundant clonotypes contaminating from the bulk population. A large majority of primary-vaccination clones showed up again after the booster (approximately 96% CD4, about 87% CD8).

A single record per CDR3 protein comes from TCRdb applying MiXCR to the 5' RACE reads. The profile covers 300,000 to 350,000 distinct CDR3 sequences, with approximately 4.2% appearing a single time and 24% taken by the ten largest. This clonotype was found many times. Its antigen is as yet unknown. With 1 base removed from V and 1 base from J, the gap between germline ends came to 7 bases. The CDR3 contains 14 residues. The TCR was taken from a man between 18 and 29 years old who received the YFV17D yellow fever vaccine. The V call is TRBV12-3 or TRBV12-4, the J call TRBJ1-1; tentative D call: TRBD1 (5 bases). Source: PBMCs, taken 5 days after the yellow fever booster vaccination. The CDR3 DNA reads TGTGCCAGCAGTTTAGACCAGGGGAACACTGAAGCTTTCTTT. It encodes CASSLDQGNTEAFF.